A single sample gave rise to the 17 T cell receptor beta chains below, sequenced in a study of regulatory T cells in long-lasting Graves disease. Regarding time point: newly diagnosed GD, antithyroid drugs for less than 3 months. TCR sequences were obtained from RNA taken from PBMCs. CDR3 regions were amplified by Arm-PCR using iRepertoire HTBI primers to build TCR beta libraries. TCRdb recomputed calls from the multiplex PCR reads with MiXCR, one row per CDR3 protein. The sample includes 550,000 or so distinct CDR3 sequences, around 12% of them seen just once. This same sample was also part of a study on T cells in Graves' hyperthyroidism and ophthalmopathy.

The specimen was peripheral blood mononuclear cells (PBMCs), collected at new diagnosis, from a patient treated with antithyroid drugs. All receptors derive from a woman aged 30 to 39 with Graves disease.

This clonotype was detected ten times or more. CDR3 in DNA: TGCAGTGCTGACCGGTCGGGGTCCCATAACTATGGCTACACCTTC. It encodes CSADRSGSHNYGYTF. This chain uses TRBV20-1 with TRBJ1-2; D gene unclear. V was trimmed by 5 bases and J by 1 base, leaving 17 bases between them. The CDR3 runs 15 residues. Germline CDR1 and CDR2: DFQATT and SNEGSKA (reference sequence).

This clonotype was recorded at least ten times. This chain joins TRBV14 and TRBJ2-1; the D is unclear. CDR1 is SGHDN, CDR2 FVKESK, per germline. This CDR3 spans 13 amino acids. V lost 1 base, J lost 9 bases, and 10 bases lay in between. For the CDR3, the DNA is TGTGCCAGCAGCCAAGTCAAGCGTGCTGAGCAGTTCTTC. Protein product: CASSQVKRAEQFF.

CDR3 coding DNA: TGCAGCGTGGGAGCGGATTCTTCCTACAATGAGCAGTTCTTC. The encoded protein is CSVGADSSYNEQFF. The chain employs TRBV29-1 and TRBJ2-1; D perhaps matches TRBD2 (5 bases). The V gene lost 6 bases and the J gene lost 1 base, with 13 bases spanning the gap. Germline values: CDR1 SQVTM, CDR2 ANQGSEA. The CDR3 loop spans 14 amino acids.

This clonotype was observed many times. The chain uses TRBV6-1 and TRBJ2-7; possible D gene TRBD2, 5 bases. The germline V gene encodes CDR1 MNHNS and CDR2 SASEGT. V lost 6 bases and J 3 bases, leaving 12 bases between the germline ends. The CDR3 extends over 13 amino acids. The CDR3 loop is CASSPGMDYEQYF. The DNA of the CDR3 is TGTGCCAGCAGCCCCGGGATGGACTACGAGCAGTACTTC.

This clonotype occurred many times. This chain uses TRBV28 with TRBJ1-5, with 8 bases identical to TRBD1. The ends lost 4 bases at V and 5 bases at J; junction bases unmatched: 7. This CDR3 is 15 amino acids long. Germline assignment: CDR1 MDHEN and CDR2 SYDVKM. The CDR3 sequence: CASSSRGTGHQPQHF. The CDR3 DNA is TGTGCCAGCAGTTCCCGAGGGACAGGACATCAGCCCCAGCATTTT.

This clonotype showed up many times. This chain links TRBV6-1 with TRBJ2-7, with D uncertain. The V and J ends lost 5 bases and 4 bases respectively, with 6 bases between them. The CDR3 covers 11 residues. From germline, CDR1 is MNHNS and CDR2 SASEGT. Written as DNA, the CDR3 is TGTGCCAGCAGTACTGAATACGAGCAGTACTTC. It codes for CASSTEYEQYF.

This clonotype was seen ten or more times. This rearrangement joins TRBV28 to TRBJ1-5, with a possible D match to TRBD1 (5 bases). V lost 8 bases and J lost 7, with 12 bases in between. Germline lookup yields CDR1 MDHEN and CDR2 SYDVKM. CDR3 length: 12 residues. The CDR3 reads CASAVRGQPQHF. The CDR3 DNA sequence: TGTGCCAGCGCCGTGAGGGGCCAGCCCCAGCATTTT.

In this sample, this clonotype turned up many times. The V call is TRBV7-9, the J call TRBJ1-1; 8 bases agree with TRBD1. The V gene's germline CDR1 is SEHNR and CDR2 FQNEAQ (reference sequence). The trim removed 5 bases at V and 5 bases at J, leaving 13 bases unmatched. The CDR3 extends over 16 amino acids. The chain's CDR3 is CASSPGQGRISTEAFF. The CDR3 DNA reads TGTGCCAGCAGCCCCGGACAGGGACGGATAAGTACTGAAGCTTTCTTT.

The table lists this clonotype with a few counts. The gene calls are TRBV5-1 and TRBJ2-2, with TRBD2 as a possible D gene (5 bases). The CDR3 spans 14 residues. CDR1 and CDR2 (germline): SGHRS, YFSETQ. V lost 4 bases, J lost 16 bases, and 23 bases lay in between. DNA for the CDR3: TGCGCCAGCAGCCTCGACGGATACACCGGGGAGTCGTTTTTT. This encodes CASSLDGYTGESFF.

This clonotype has at least ten counts. The chain has TRBV12-3 or TRBV12-4 and TRBJ1-1; TRBD1 is a possible D gene (5 bases). The CDR3 loop spans 14 amino acids. V dropped 1 base and J dropped 4 bases, with 10 bases sitting between them. CDR3 amino acids: CASSLGREATEAFF. The DNA for the CDR3 is TGTGCCAGCAGTTTAGGCAGGGAGGCCACTGAAGCTTTCTTT.

The table lists this clonotype with a few counts. This chain uses TRBV27 with TRBJ2-1; no clear D. This CDR3 spans 13 amino acids. Germline V gene sequence: CDR1 MNHEY, CDR2 SMNVEV (reference sequence). V shed 6 bases and J shed 8 bases, with 14 bases lying between them. The CDR3 reads CASSRLGIDEQFF. The CDR3 nucleotides are TGTGCCAGCAGCCGTTTAGGGATCGATGAGCAGTTCTTC.

This clonotype was detected a few times. The rearrangement uses TRBV19 and TRBJ2-7; 14 nucleotides line up with TRBD2. The trim removed 4 bases at V and 5 bases at J, leaving 7 bases unmatched. This CDR3 has 16 amino acids. The germline gives CDR1 LNHDA, CDR2 SQIVND (reference sequence). Here the CDR3 DNA reads TGTGCCAGTAGTACCCGACTAGCGGGAGGGTACAACGAGCAGTACTTC. This encodes CASSTRLAGGYNEQYF. The whole variable domain, filled in from reference TRBV19 and TRBJ2-7, reads DGGITQSPKYLFRKEGQNVTLSCEQNLNHDAMYWYRQDPGQGLRLIYYSQIVNDFQKGDIAEGYSVSREKKESFPLTVTSAQKNPTAFYLCASSTRLAGGYNEQYFGPGTRLTVT.

This clonotype occurred many times. The chain couples TRBV7-9 to TRBJ2-1; the D is unclear. This CDR3 comprises 13 residues. Looked up from germline, CDR1 is SEHNR and CDR2 is FQNEAQ (reference sequence). Trimming removed 4 bases at V and 3 bases at J, with 7 bases between. The CDR3 sequence is CASSSAIYNEQFF. CDR3 bases: TGTGCCAGCAGCTCCGCCATCTACAATGAGCAGTTCTTC.

This clonotype came up many times. The V and J genes are TRBV20-1 and TRBJ1-6; 8 nucleotides align to TRBD1. V was pared by 2 bases and J by 4 bases, with 7 bases of the junction left unmatched. Germline CDR1 DFQATT, CDR2 SNEGSKA (reference sequence). The CDR3 loop spans 16 amino acids. The CDR3 reads CSARYPRQGYNSPLHF. CDR3 in DNA: TGCAGTGCTAGATATCCGAGACAGGGGTATAATTCACCCCTCCACTTT.

This clonotype was counted many times. The chain carries TRBV18 and TRBJ2-5, with D possibly being TRBD2 (6 bases). V was pared by 6 bases and J by 1 base, with 15 bases between. Per the germline V gene, CDR1 is KGHSH and CDR2 is LQKENI. This CDR3 has 15 amino acids. In DNA form, the CDR3 reads TGTGCCAGCTCCGCCGGAGGGCGTAGCCAAGAGACCCAGTACTTC. This encodes CASSAGGRSQETQYF.

This clonotype was observed once. A much larger clone sits a single nucleotide away, making a read error possible. This chain's CDR3 is CASHRGGLVVNTGELFF. The CDR3 DNA follows: TGTGCCAGCCATAGGGGCGGACTAGTGGTTAACACCGGGGAGCTGTTTTTT. The gene calls are TRBV6-1 and TRBJ2-2; 7 nucleotides match TRBD2. V lost 8 bases to trimming and J lost 2 bases; unmatched junction nucleotides: 14. Germline CDR1 and CDR2: MNHNS and SASEGT. This CDR3 has 17 residues.

The CDR3 bases are TGTGCCAGCTCACGGACAGTCACCAGGCAGACCTACGAGCAGTACTTC. Translation: CASSRTVTRQTYEQYF. The chain has TRBV18 and TRBJ2-7; D possibly corresponds to TRBD1 (6 bases). Trimming cost V 4 bases and J 2 bases, with 18 bases left between them. This CDR3 is 16 amino acids long. Looked up from germline, CDR1 is KGHSH and CDR2 is LQKENI.